The next 16 T cell receptor beta chains were all read from a single sample in a study of human T cells and chemical hapten exposure. TCRdb re-called the RACE reads with MiXCR, one entry per CDR3 protein. The table shows approximately 69,000 distinct CDR3 sequences, with under 13% occurring only once. Specified time point: patch test 2, 6 weeks after DPC sensitization. Treatment described: therapeutic diphenylcyclopropenone sensitization with weekly scalp DPC. This specimen consisted of whole blood, obtained in connection with sensitization to the hapten diphenylcyclopropenone (DPC). These receptors were taken from a woman aged 45-60 years with alopecia areata. Some clones in this sample may be carry-over from other donors' samples.

This sequence joins TRBV6-6 and TRBJ2-1; 8 nucleotides agree with TRBD2. Trimming at V came to 0 bases and at J to 6 bases, leaving 4 bases not matched to a gene. The CDR3 runs 15 residues. Germline V lookup: CDR1 MNHNY, CDR2 SVGAGI (reference sequence). The CDR3 nucleotides read TGTGCCAGCAGTTACTCGGGGCTAGCGGGCAATGAGCAGTTCTTC. It encodes CASSYSGLAGNEQFF.

This clonotype was counted a few times. The gene calls are TRBV21-1 and TRBJ2-5; TRBD1 is the table's D call, not checked against the DNA. TRBV21-1 is reported as a pseudogene. This CDR3 contains 19 residues. CDR3 sequence reads: CASTPFSTGRGGGQETQYF. Written as DNA, the CDR3 is TGTGCCAGCACCCCCTTCTCTACAGGGCGGGGTGGAGGACAAGAGACCCAGTACTTC.

This clonotype was detected many times. The genes are TRBV2 and TRBJ1-2, with a possible D match to TRBD1 (6 bases). V dropped 8 bases and J dropped 1 base, with 17 bases sitting between them. The germline V gene has CDR1 SNHLY and CDR2 FYNNEI. The CDR3 has 15 amino acids. The CDR3 spells CASGFGTSYNYGYTF. The CDR3 DNA reads TGTGCCAGCGGATTCGGGACATCTTATAACTATGGCTACACCTTC. The whole variable domain, filled in from reference TRBV2 and TRBJ1-2, reads EPEVTQTPSHQVTQMGQEVILRCVPISNHLYFYWYRQILGQKVEFLVSFYNNEISEKSEIFDDQFSVERPDGSNFTLKIRSTKLEDSAMYFCASGFGTSYNYGYTFGSGTRLTVV.

Many counts were recorded for this clonotype. The chain joins TRBV12-3 or TRBV12-4 to TRBJ1-1; D uncertain. V was pared by 6 bases and J by 4 bases, with 15 bases between. CDR3 length equals 14 residues. The CDR3 DNA follows: TGTGCCAGCAGCGATCGCTCAAAATCCACTGAAGCTTTCTTT. It is translated as CASSDRSKSTEAFF.

On this clonotype: A much larger clone differs from this one at a single base, so this may be a read error. J is TRBJ2-3 and V is TRBV13, with unresolved D. Looked up from germline, CDR1 is PRHDT and CDR2 is FYEKMQ (reference sequence). The CDR3 totals 15 residues. The CDR3 region is CASSLGQSNTDTRYF. CDR3 nucleotide sequence: TGTGCCAGCAGCTTAGGTCAGAGTAACACAGATACGCGGTATTTT.

This clonotype was seen a handful of times. The CDR3 loop is CSVEEAGGSEAFF. The DNA for the CDR3 is TGCAGCGTTGAAGAGGCAGGGGGCTCCGAAGCTTTCTTT. The gene calls are TRBV29-1 and TRBJ1-1; 8 nucleotides line up with TRBD1. The CDR3 is 13 amino acids. V trimming: 0 bases; J trimming: 8 bases; junction bases outside the gene matches: 5. Germline loops: CDR1 SQVTM, CDR2 ANQGSEA.

This clonotype appeared many times. The chain has TRBV7-2 and TRBJ2-7; TRBD2 is a possible D gene (6 bases). V lost 5 bases and J 1 base, leaving 18 bases between the germline ends. Looked up from germline, CDR1 is SGHTA and CDR2 is FQGNSA. The length of the CDR3 is 16 residues. The CDR3 DNA sequence: TGTGCCAGCAGCAGCCGATCTCCGGGACTTTCCTACGAGCAGTACTTC. It is translated as CASSSRSPGLSYEQYF.

On this clonotype: This may be a read error: a much more frequent sequence differs by one nucleotide. The chain joins TRBV2 to TRBJ2-1; D might be TRBD2 (6 bases). V was cut by 2 bases and J by 2 bases, with 7 bases left in between. Per germline, CDR1 SNHLY and CDR2 FYNNEI. CDR3 length equals 14 residues. CDR3 amino acids: CASSETSTYNEQFF. DNA for the CDR3: TGTGCCAGCAGTGAAACTAGCACCTACAATGAGCAGTTCTTC.

This clonotype was observed a handful of times. J is TRBJ2-1 and V is TRBV29-1; TRBD2 matches 11 bases. CDR3 length: 14 amino acids. Germline V gene data show CDR1 as SQVTM and CDR2 as ANQGSEA. J was trimmed by 3 bases and V by 6 bases; bases with no gene match: 4. CDR3 region: CSVGGLAGYNEQFF. DNA of the CDR3: TGCAGCGTGGGTGGACTAGCGGGCTACAATGAGCAGTTCTTC.

This clonotype has only a few counts. The V call is TRBV29-1, the J call TRBJ1-4; TRBD1 matches 7 bases. V lost 6 bases to trimming and J lost 5 bases; unmatched junction nucleotides: 9. The CDR3 consists of 14 residues. CDR1 is SQVTM and CDR2 is ANQGSEA in the germline V gene. CDR3 sequence: CSVGQVPRNEKLFF. The DNA for the CDR3 is TGCAGCGTAGGACAGGTCCCTAGGAATGAAAAACTGTTTTTT.

To note about this clonotype: A much larger clone lies a single base off, so this may be a read error. The chain links TRBV20-1 to TRBJ2-5; 7 nucleotides match TRBD1. The CDR3 covers 13 residues. From germline, CDR1 is DFQATT and CDR2 SNEGSKA (reference sequence). V lost 4 bases to trimming and J lost 2 bases; unmatched junction nucleotides: 4. As DNA, the CDR3 is TGCAGTGCTAACTGGGACAGTCAAGAGACCCAGTACTTC. Translated: CSANWDSQETQYF.

This clonotype was detected many times. The chain carries TRBV19 and TRBJ2-1; TRBD2 aligns across 14 bases. The CDR3 length is 18 residues. V shed 6 bases and J 7 bases; nucleotides not matched to a gene: 14. Germline-derived CDR1 and CDR2 are LNHDA and SQIVND (reference sequence). The CDR3 protein is CASRGTSGSKGVENEQFF. The CDR3 DNA reads as TGTGCCAGTAGGGGGACTAGCGGGAGTAAGGGTGTTGAGAATGAGCAGTTCTTC.

This clonotype was counted many times. This chain uses TRBV11-2 with TRBJ1-5, with D unclear. This CDR3 spans 19 amino acids. Germline V CDR1 and CDR2: SGHAT, FQNNGV. V was shortened by 1 base and J by 3 bases, with 22 bases between the two germline ends. CDR3 loop: CASSLGRRGRATINQPQHF. DNA of the CDR3: TGTGCCAGCAGCTTAGGAAGGCGAGGGAGGGCCACTATCAATCAGCCCCAGCATTTT.

This clonotype was picked up many times. The V call is TRBV12-3 or TRBV12-4, the J call TRBJ1-3; tentatively, D is TRBD1 (5 bases). Trimming removed 5 bases from V and 1 base from J, with 15 bases in between. The CDR3 length is 16 residues. CDR3: CASSTIRGWSGNTIYF. The CDR3 DNA is TGTGCCAGCAGTACAATTCGGGGCTGGTCTGGAAACACCATATATTTT.

Remarks on this clonotype: At one boundary the junction diverges from the germline segment, which might be a read error. The chain uses TRBV10-3 and TRBJ1-2; 7 nucleotides agree with TRBD1. Germline V lookup: CDR1 ENHRY, CDR2 SYGVKD. This CDR3 spans 14 amino acids. The CDR3: CVISERGQDYGYTF. The DNA for the CDR3 is TGTGTCATCAGTGAGAGGGGGCAGGACTATGGCTACACCTTC.

There are many counts of this clonotype. This chain joins TRBV5-1 and TRBJ2-3; TRBD2 is a possible D gene (6 bases). The V and J ends lost 0 bases and 1 base respectively, with 12 bases between them. Germline CDR1 is SGHRS and CDR2 is YFSETQ. There are 16 residues in the CDR3. The CDR3 protein is CASSLERVQGTDTQYF. The CDR3 DNA is TGCGCCAGCAGCTTGGAGCGGGTACAGGGCACAGATACGCAGTATTTT.